This T cell receptor (beta chain) was sequenced in a study of T cells after yellow fever vaccination. The study's findings and limits: Only a small proportion of the clonotypes turned up in both the CD4 and the CD8 compartments, likely arising from convergent recombination. Detected again after the booster were most primary-vaccination clones, at 95% to 98% CD4 and 80% to 90% CD8.

Germline CDR1 reads SQVTM; CDR2 reads ANQGSEA. The CDR3 covers 13 residues. V was shortened by 6 bases and J by 6 bases, with 17 bases between the two germline ends. This clonotype was observed a few times. Its target is unknown. 5'RACE template switching generated TCR cDNA, adding a universal primer site and UMIs. TCRdb processed the 5' RACE reads anew with MiXCR; each CDR3 protein has one entry. The sample holds about 350,000 distinct CDR3 sequences, over 4% seen once. V gene TRBV29-1 combines with J gene TRBJ1-2, with a weak D call TRBD1 (5 bases). The sequencing used PBMCs, collected 5 days after the yellow fever booster vaccination. The receptor comes from a man between 18 and 29 years old who received the YFV17D yellow fever vaccine. CDR3 bases: TGCAGCGTCCACGGGGGACCCGCGGATGGCTACACCTTC. Its protein is CSVHGGPADGYTF.